The 31 T cell receptor beta chains below were found in one sample sequenced in a study of CD8+ T cells in alopecia areata. Following RNA extraction, reverse transcription yielded cDNA that acted as the sequencing template. Repertoires were generated with immunoSEQ multiplex PCR, while TCRdb's copy carries only in-frame clones and drops some. The table lists about 69,000 clones, approximately 60% of them singletons. The sample here was CD8+ T cells sorted from blood, taken at week 0. These receptor sequences come from a human donor with alopecia areata.

The rearrangement links TRBV12-5 to TRBJ2-7, with D unclear. Germline CDR1 LGHNT, CDR2 FRNRAP. The CDR3 spans 14 residues. The germline V and J ends were trimmed by 3 bases and 3 bases, with 12 bases remaining between them. CDR3 residues: CASGFWFRVYEQYF. CDR3 nucleotides: TGTGCTAGTGGTTTCTGGTTCAGAGTCTACGAGCAGTACTTC.

This clone has ten or more counts. V gene TRBV6-5 combines with J gene TRBJ2-7, with D uncertain. CDR3 length: 12 amino acids. CDR1 and CDR2 from the germline V gene are MNHEY and SVGAGI. V lost 5 bases and J lost 6, with 11 bases in between. The CDR3 loop is CASSDVTGEQYF. CDR3 DNA: TGTGCCAGCAGTGACGTTACTGGCGAGCAGTACTTC.

V usage is TRBV27 and J usage is TRBJ1-2; the D is unclear. The CDR3 loop spans 9 amino acids. Germline-derived CDR1 and CDR2 are MNHEY and SMNVEV (reference sequence). V lost 4 bases and J lost 7, with 1 base in between. In nucleotides, the CDR3 is TGTGCCAGCAGTTCTGGCTACACCTTC. Residues: CASSSGYTF.

The V and J genes are TRBV7-6 and TRBJ2-7, with 8 positions matching TRBD2. V shed 2 bases, J shed 5 bases, and the junction held 8 bases outside the gene matches. The CDR3 runs to 15 residues. The germline V gene encodes CDR1 SGHVS and CDR2 FNYEAQ. CDR3 bases: TGTGCCAGCAGCTTACTGGTTACTAGCGGAGACGAGCAGTACTTC. It specifies CASSLLVTSGDEQYF.

This clone was observed many times. The CDR3 nucleotides read TGTGCCACCAGCAGAGATCGACAGGGTGGAACAGATACGCAGTATTTT. Amino acids: CATSRDRQGGTDTQYF. The V gene is TRBV15, the J gene TRBJ2-3; 7 positions agree with TRBD1. CDR3 size: 16 residues. V trimming: 0 bases; J trimming: 3 bases; junction bases outside the gene matches: 6. Germline loops: CDR1 LNHNV, CDR2 YYDKDF (reference sequence).

V gene TRBV15 combines with J gene TRBJ2-2, with D possibly being TRBD1 or TRBD2 (5 bases each). The ends were cut back, 3 bases at V and 5 bases at J, with 16 bases in the middle. The CDR3 consists of 16 residues. CDR1 LNHNV and CDR2 YYDKDF come from the germline V gene (reference sequence). CDR3 nucleotides: TGTGCCACCAGCAGCGAAGGGACCTTTGGGACCGGGGAGCTGTTTTTT. It translates to CATSSEGTFGTGELFF.

This clone has just a few counts. This chain uses TRBV9 with TRBJ2-1, with 7 bases lining up with TRBD2. Germline V gene data show CDR1 as SGDLS and CDR2 as YYNGEE. CDR3 size: 11 residues. Losses at the gene ends were 3 bases for V and 9 bases for J; bases not matched to a gene: 0. CDR3 loop: CASSGEGEQFF. Here the CDR3 DNA reads TGTGCCAGCAGCGGGGAGGGTGAGCAGTTCTTC.

The CDR3 loop reads CASSHPGQGYGYTF. As DNA, the CDR3 is TGCGCCAGCAGCCACCCGGGACAGGGGTATGGCTACACCTTC. The chain is built from TRBV4-1 and TRBJ1-2, with TRBD1 matching over 10 bases. The CDR3 loop spans 14 amino acids. Losses at the gene ends were 3 bases for V and 5 bases for J; bases not matched to a gene: 3. Germline V CDR1 and CDR2: MGHRA, YSYEKL.

The chain carries TRBV29-1 and TRBJ1-2, with 8 positions matching TRBD1. V shed 6 bases, J shed 4 bases, and the junction held 7 bases outside the gene matches. Germline loops: CDR1 SQVTM, CDR2 ANQGSEA. The CDR3 spans 13 residues. This chain's CDR3 is CSVDREERYGYTF. The CDR3 coding sequence is TGCAGCGTGGACAGGGAAGAACGCTATGGCTACACCTTC.

This chain connects TRBV4-3 to TRBJ2-7; tentative D call: TRBD2 (5 bases). Trimming pared 1 base from V and 2 bases from J, leaving 12 bases between. This CDR3 has 15 amino acids. From germline, CDR1 is LGHNA and CDR2 YSLEER. Written as DNA, the CDR3 is TGCGCCAGCAGCCAAGGTTTTGGGAGTCCCTACGAGCAGTACTTC. Protein: CASSQGFGSPYEQYF.

There are a few counts of this clone. V and J are TRBV7-2 and TRBJ2-3; 9 bases are a match to TRBD2. Germline V CDR1 and CDR2: SGHTA, FQGNSA. This CDR3 has 16 amino acids. V lost 1 base and J lost 2; bases outside the gene matches: 4. CDR3 sequence: CASSLGGRALTDTQYF. CDR3 coding DNA: TGTGCCAGCAGCTTAGGCGGGAGGGCCCTCACAGATACGCAGTATTTT.

This chain connects TRBV9 to TRBJ1-3; TRBD1 might be the D (6 bases). The CDR3 consists of 14 residues. The V end was cut by 3 bases, the J end by 0 bases, with 7 bases between. CDR1 is SGDLS and CDR2 is YYNGEE in the germline V gene. CDR3 in DNA: TGTGCCAGCAGCGACAGGGACTCTGGAAACACCATATATTTT. Translated, it gives CASSDRDSGNTIYF.

The chain links TRBV30 to TRBJ1-1; no clear D gene. CDR3 length equals 13 residues. V gave up 0 bases and J gave up 4 bases, with 9 bases separating them. The germline gives CDR1 GTSNPN, CDR2 SVGIG (reference sequence). CDR3 DNA: TGTGCCTGGAGTGTATATCGGAGCACTGAAGCTTTCTTT. Protein: CAWSVYRSTEAFF.

There are a few counts of this clone. This sequence joins TRBV30 and TRBJ2-1, with D possibly TRBD2 on 7 matching bases. The CDR3 spans 13 residues. The V end was cut by 2 bases, the J end by 6 bases, with 11 bases between. From germline, CDR1 is GTSNPN and CDR2 SVGIG (reference sequence). The CDR3 DNA is TGTGCCTGGAGTTGGGGAGGGGGCAATGAGCAGTTCTTC. Translation: CAWSWGGGNEQFF. Full variable domain (remainder filled in from reference TRBV30 and TRBJ2-1): SQTIHQWPATLVQPVGSPLSLECTVEGTSNPNLYWYRQAAGRGLQLLFYSVGIGQISSEVPQNLSASRPQDRQFILSSKKLLLSDSGFYLCAWSWGGGNEQFFGPGTRLTVL.

This clone has more than one count but fewer than ten. This sequence joins TRBV5-6 and TRBJ1-2; possibly TRBD1 for D (5 bases). The CDR3 runs 15 residues. Germline V gene lookup returns CDR1 SGHDT and CDR2 YYEEEE. V was trimmed by 6 bases and J by 3 bases, leaving 18 bases between them. The CDR3 protein is CASTQRTGDDYGYTF. CDR3 sequence (DNA): TGTGCCAGCACCCAACGAACGGGGGATGACTATGGCTACACCTTC.

This chain uses TRBV30 with TRBJ1-3; D remains unclear. Trimming stripped 4 bases from V and 0 bases from J, with 16 bases between. Germline V gene lookup returns CDR1 GTSNPN and CDR2 SVGIG (reference sequence). The length of the CDR3 is 16 residues. CDR3 DNA: TGTGCCTGGAATGGCGGCAGTACGTACTCTGGAAACACCATATATTTT. This codes for CAWNGGSTYSGNTIYF.

The rearrangement uses TRBV4-3 and TRBJ2-1; possible D gene TRBD2, 5 bases. Germline V gives CDR1 LGHNA, CDR2 YSLEER. V was trimmed by 0 bases and J by 4 bases, leaving 13 bases between them. CDR3 length: 16 residues. The CDR3 DNA is TGCGCCAGCAGCCAAGATCTGCAGCGGAGATACAATGAGCAGTTCTTC. Protein sequence: CASSQDLQRRYNEQFF.

This clone was seen a few times. V and J are TRBV7-9 and TRBJ1-2; a possible D gene is TRBD1 (6 bases). Germline lookup yields CDR1 SEHNR and CDR2 FQNEAQ (reference sequence). With 5 bases removed from V and 4 bases from J, the gap between germline ends came to 14 bases. The CDR3 totals 14 residues. The CDR3 loop is CASSAEQGPYGYTF. CDR3 nucleotide sequence: TGTGCCAGCAGCGCGGAACAGGGTCCCTATGGCTACACCTTC.

Regarding this clone: The sample contains more than one DNA sequence encoding this CDR3. The rearrangement uses TRBV4-3 and TRBJ1-2; a possible D gene is TRBD1 (6 bases). Trimming took off 0 bases at V and 2 bases at J, with 7 bases between the two ends. The V gene's germline CDR1 is LGHNA and CDR2 YSLEER. This CDR3 contains 14 residues. CDR3 in DNA: TGCGCCAGCAGCCAAGACAGGGGAAACTATGGCTACACCTTC. Protein: CASSQDRGNYGYTF.

The chain recombines TRBV25-1 with TRBJ2-3, with 11 bases fitting TRBD2. The length of the CDR3 is 15 residues. Germline-derived CDR1 and CDR2 are MGHDK and SYGVNS. V trimming: 2 bases; J trimming: 6 bases; junction bases outside the gene matches: 4. The CDR3 protein is CASSELAGGGDTQYF. For the CDR3, the DNA is TGTGCCAGCAGTGAACTAGCGGGAGGCGGGGATACGCAGTATTTT.

V usage is TRBV7-6 and J usage is TRBJ2-1, with D perhaps matching TRBD2 (6 bases). The V end lost 1 base, the J end lost 7 bases, and 8 bases lay between the germline ends. The CDR3 length is 13 residues. CDR1 and CDR2 (germline): SGHVS, FNYEAQ. The CDR3: CASSLDRGNEQFF. The CDR3 bases are TGTGCCAGCAGCTTAGACCGGGGGAATGAGCAGTTCTTC.

The V gene is TRBV10-3, the J gene TRBJ2-5, with TRBD2 as a possible D gene (5 bases). Germline assignment: CDR1 ENHRY and CDR2 SYGVKD. Deletions cut 2 bases from V and 3 bases from J, with 10 bases between. The CDR3 runs 14 residues. In DNA form, the CDR3 reads TGTGCCATCAGTGAGCCCGGACTGGAAGAGACCCAGTACTTC. Translating gives CAISEPGLEETQYF.

This chain connects TRBV29-1 to TRBJ1-2; D is ambiguous. V lost 1 base, J lost 6 bases, and 15 bases lay in between. This CDR3 region has 14 residues. CDR1 is SQVTM and CDR2 is ANQGSEA in the germline V gene. The CDR3 is CSVEGGELVNGYTF. DNA of the CDR3: TGCAGCGTTGAAGGGGGAGAGCTGGTGAATGGCTACACCTTC.

The rearrangement joins TRBV6-6 to TRBJ2-1; D is uncertain. The CDR3 loop spans 12 amino acids. The germline V gene has CDR1 MNHNY and CDR2 SVGAGI (reference sequence). V was clipped by 5 bases and J by 12 bases, with 14 bases between them. This CDR3 is CASSLDHSGQFF. CDR3 DNA sequence: TGTGCCAGCAGTCTAGACCACAGTGGGCAGTTCTTC.

The chain recombines TRBV5-1 with TRBJ1-2; 8 nucleotides align to TRBD1. The germline gives CDR1 SGHRS, CDR2 YFSETQ. The V gene end was trimmed by 7 bases and the J gene end by 4 bases; junction bases not matched to a gene: 12. The CDR3 runs to 15 residues. In nucleotides, the CDR3 is TGCGCCAGCCGATTTTTTACAGGGGGTGGCTATGGCTACACCTTC. Translating it yields CASRFFTGGGYGYTF.

The V and J genes are TRBV5-6 and TRBJ1-1; D is unresolved. Trimming left V 4 bases short and J 3 bases short, with 13 bases between. The CDR3 runs 14 residues. Looked up from germline, CDR1 is SGHDT and CDR2 is YYEEEE. This CDR3 is CASSGSYSHTEAFF. CDR3 nucleotide sequence: TGTGCCAGCAGCGGGAGCTACAGCCACACTGAAGCTTTCTTT.

V and J are TRBV30 and TRBJ2-7; possible D gene TRBD1, 5 bases. Germline CDR1 reads GTSNPN; CDR2 reads SVGIG (reference sequence). CDR3 length: 14 amino acids. V was cut by 4 bases and J by 0 bases, with 13 bases left in between. The CDR3 bases are TGTGCCTGGAAGAAGGACACCAGCTCCTACGAGCAGTACTTC. Its translation is CAWKKDTSSYEQYF.

The gene calls are TRBV7-9 and TRBJ2-3, with D uncertain. CDR3 length: 14 amino acids. Germline CDR1 SEHNR, CDR2 FQNEAQ (reference sequence). V lost 0 bases and J lost 2, with 6 bases in between. In DNA form, the CDR3 reads TGTGCCAGCAGCTTAGCGGACGACACAGATACGCAGTATTTT. Translated: CASSLADDTDTQYF.

The CDR3 here is CSVDGIPTADTQYF. CDR3 nucleotides: TGCAGCGTTGATGGGATCCCGACGGCAGATACGCAGTATTTT. The chain is built from TRBV29-1 and TRBJ2-3; no firm D call. The CDR3 spans 14 residues. The V and J ends lost 3 bases and 4 bases respectively, with 14 bases between them. Germline CDR1 is SQVTM and CDR2 is ANQGSEA.

The J gene is TRBJ1-1, the V gene TRBV27; no clear D. Trimming removed 2 bases at V and 5 bases at J, with 12 bases between. This CDR3 has 14 amino acids. Germline V gene sequence: CDR1 MNHEY, CDR2 SMNVEV (reference sequence). This CDR3 is CASSLGRMGTEAFF. As DNA, the CDR3 is TGTGCCAGCAGTTTAGGCAGGATGGGGACTGAAGCTTTCTTT.

V usage is TRBV4-3 and J usage is TRBJ2-1; unclear D gene. V dropped 0 bases and J dropped 6 bases, with 9 bases sitting between them. The length of the CDR3 is 14 residues. Looked up from germline, CDR1 is LGHNA and CDR2 is YSLEER. Here the CDR3 DNA reads TGCGCCAGCAGCCAAGACCGGGCTACCAATGAGCAGTTCTTC. Translation: CASSQDRATNEQFF.